This entry features one T cell receptor (beta chain) sequence. Its cognate antigen has yet to be identified. The input lacks base qualities; no much larger clone sits a single base away. The CDR3 regions of human TCRbeta chains were subjected to immunosequencing. The study's processing was this. TCRs in the repertoires were compared against a reference library of SARS-CoV-2-specific TCRs that had been generated with the MIRA antigen-specificity platform. Breadth was defined as the fraction of unique TCRs that were SARS-CoV-2-associated, and depth was defined as the fraction of total T cells that were SARS-CoV-2-associated. Using the MIRA data, every spike-specific TCR was mapped to the spike region that the TCR reacted to and assigned to either a CD4 or a CD8 class. Log10-transformed breadth and depth values were compared by one-way ANOVA with Sidak's multiple comparisons tests. TCRdb obtained this table from immuneACCESS and retained in-frame rearrangements with V and J assigned. These tables miss some clones; where compared with another copy, unresolved V genes account for less than half of the shortfall, and the remainder is unexplained. V, J and clone size derive from that table, while D and trimming were established from the DNA sequence. The sample records 84,000 or so clones, about 90% of which are singletons. The top ten constitute approximately 1.4% of the sample.

The source of the sample is a study of T cell responses to AZD1222 COVID-19 vaccine (dated by TCRdb to 2020 to 2023). General notes on the study: AZD1222 recipients whose second dose came at about 4 weeks and those whose second dose came at about 12 weeks were combined into one group, since spike-specific TCR depth and breadth did not differ between the two schedules. TCR sequencing was performed for approximately 240 trial participants, of whom roughly 200 were given two doses of AZD1222 and approximately 25 were given two doses of MenACWY control vaccine. Trial participants were enrolled by age into subgroups of 18-55, 56-69 and 70-plus years, and around 150, 29 and 61 TCR-sequenced participants, respectively, were included in these subgroups.

Study-level results and caveats: Nearly half of unique spike-specific TCRs reportedly recognized epitopes outside regions mutated in the B.1.351 and B.1.1.7 variants. Vaccine-associated CD4 TCRs spanned the whole spike protein, with dominant responses in regions 160-218 and 743-854. Conclusions about previously exposed vaccinees are limited because only five to seven AZD1222 recipients were SARS-CoV-2 seropositive at baseline. The 56-69-year group was small, and its depth increase did not reach significance, likely because of low power. After two AZD1222 doses, both the breadth and the depth of spike-specific TCRs were significantly higher than at day 0 and than in MenACWY recipients. No day 14 peak-response samples were available, so repertoires were characterized only after the peak T cell response. Most participants were white British and females outnumbered males, and the authors suggested that clonal diversity may have been underestimated.

The sample's time point label, in plain terms: baseline before first vaccination. The vaccinee samples were drawn from two UK trials, COV001 and COV002, one of which was a single-blind randomized controlled phase 2/3 trial testing AZD1222 (ChAdOx1 nCoV-19) in healthy adults. For TCRbeta chain sequencing, PBMC samples from trial participants were taken at day 0 and at day 28 after the second dose. CDR1 and CDR2 are read off the germline V gene as KGHSH and LQKENI. The CDR3 spans 16 residues, from the cysteine through the phenylalanine. Only the CDR3 part of the read is kept: 48 bases, read in frame from the first base. Clipping removes 10 bases from V and 0 bases from J, with 9 as the unmatched junction base count.

Specimen: peripheral blood, collected on day 0 of AZD1222 vaccination. The TCR sequence derives from an adult in good health. Recombination connected TRBV18 to TRBJ2-6; TRBD1 fits 7 bases in the junction. The DNA reads as follows: TGTGCCACCGCGGACAGGCCGCTCTCTGGGGCCAACGTCCTGACTTTC. Its protein reads: CATADRPLSGANVLTF.